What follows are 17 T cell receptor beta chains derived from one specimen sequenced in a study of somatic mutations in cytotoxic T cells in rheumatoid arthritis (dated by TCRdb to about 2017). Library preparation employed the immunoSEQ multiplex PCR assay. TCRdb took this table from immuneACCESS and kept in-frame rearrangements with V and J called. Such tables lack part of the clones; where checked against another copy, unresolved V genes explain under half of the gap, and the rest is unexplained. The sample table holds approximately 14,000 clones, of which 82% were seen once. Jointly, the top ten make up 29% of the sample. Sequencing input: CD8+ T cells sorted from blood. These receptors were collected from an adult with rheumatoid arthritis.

CDR3: CASSTGGYSGNTIYF. For the CDR3, the DNA is TGTGCCAGCAGCACGGGGGGGTATTCTGGAAACACCATATATTTT. The chain is built from TRBV7-9 and TRBJ1-3; D is perhaps TRBD1 (5 bases). Between the trimmed V and J ends, which lost 5 bases and 1 base, there was a span of 12 bases. The CDR3 runs 15 residues. Germline loops: CDR1 SEHNR, CDR2 FQNEAQ (reference sequence).

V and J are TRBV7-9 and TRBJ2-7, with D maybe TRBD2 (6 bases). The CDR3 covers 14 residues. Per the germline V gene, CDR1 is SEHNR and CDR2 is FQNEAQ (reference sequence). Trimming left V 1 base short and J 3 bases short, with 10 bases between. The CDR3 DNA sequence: TGTGCCAGCAGCTTAGTTACCGGGAGCTACGAGCAGTACTTC. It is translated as CASSLVTGSYEQYF.

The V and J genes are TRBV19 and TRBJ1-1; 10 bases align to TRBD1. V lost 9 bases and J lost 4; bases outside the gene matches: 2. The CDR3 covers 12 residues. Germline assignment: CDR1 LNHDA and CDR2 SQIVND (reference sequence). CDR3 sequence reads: CASRTGGTEAFF. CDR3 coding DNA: TGTGCCAGCCGGACAGGGGGCACTGAAGCTTTCTTT.

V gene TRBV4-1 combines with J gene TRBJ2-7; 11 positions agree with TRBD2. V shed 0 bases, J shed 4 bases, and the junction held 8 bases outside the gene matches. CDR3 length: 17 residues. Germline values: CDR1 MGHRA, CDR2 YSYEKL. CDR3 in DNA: TGCGCCAGCAGCCAAGACTTTAGCGGGAGGGCCGCATACGAGCAGTACTTC. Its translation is CASSQDFSGRAAYEQYF.

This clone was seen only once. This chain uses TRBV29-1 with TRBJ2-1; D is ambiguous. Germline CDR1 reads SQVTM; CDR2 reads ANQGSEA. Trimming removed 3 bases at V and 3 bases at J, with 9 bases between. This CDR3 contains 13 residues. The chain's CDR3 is CSVDQLNYNEQFF. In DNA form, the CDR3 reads TGCAGCGTTGATCAGTTAAACTACAATGAGCAGTTCTTC.

DNA for the CDR3: TGTGCCAGCGGGGGGGGAACAGGGGGTTTTGGCTACACCTTC. This sequence encodes CASGGGTGGFGYTF. This chain links TRBV27 with TRBJ1-2; 8 bases map to TRBD1. J was trimmed by 7 bases and V by 8 bases; bases with no gene match: 12. The germline V gene encodes CDR1 MNHEY and CDR2 SMNVEV (reference sequence). This CDR3 spans 14 amino acids.

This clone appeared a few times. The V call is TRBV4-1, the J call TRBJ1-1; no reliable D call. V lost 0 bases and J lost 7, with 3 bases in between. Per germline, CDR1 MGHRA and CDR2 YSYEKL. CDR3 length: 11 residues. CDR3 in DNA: TGCGCCAGCAGCCAAGAGAGTGAAGCTTTCTTT. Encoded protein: CASSQESEAFF.

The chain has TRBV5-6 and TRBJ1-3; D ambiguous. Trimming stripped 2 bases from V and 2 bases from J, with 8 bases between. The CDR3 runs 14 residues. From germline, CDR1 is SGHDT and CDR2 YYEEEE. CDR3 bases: TGTGCCAGCAGCTTAGGCAGCACTGGAAACACCATATATTTT. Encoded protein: CASSLGSTGNTIYF.

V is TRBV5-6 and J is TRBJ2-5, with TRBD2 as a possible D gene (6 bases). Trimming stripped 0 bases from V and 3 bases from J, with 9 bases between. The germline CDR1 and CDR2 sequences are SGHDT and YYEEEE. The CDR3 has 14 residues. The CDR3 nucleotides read TGTGCCAGCAGCTTGGAGGTAGCGGAAGAGACCCAGTACTTC. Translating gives CASSLEVAEETQYF.

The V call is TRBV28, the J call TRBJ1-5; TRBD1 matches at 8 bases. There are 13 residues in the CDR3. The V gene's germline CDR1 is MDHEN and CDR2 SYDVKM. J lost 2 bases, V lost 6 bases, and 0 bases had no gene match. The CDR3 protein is CASRQGGNQPQHF. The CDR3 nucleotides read TGTGCCAGCAGACAGGGGGGCAATCAGCCCCAGCATTTT.

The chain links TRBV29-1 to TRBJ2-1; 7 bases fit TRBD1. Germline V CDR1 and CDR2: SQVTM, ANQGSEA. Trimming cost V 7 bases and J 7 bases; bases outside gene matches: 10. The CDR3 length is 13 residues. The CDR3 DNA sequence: TGCAGCGCCCGACCGGGACAGAGGAATGAGCAGTTCTTC. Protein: CSARPGQRNEQFF.

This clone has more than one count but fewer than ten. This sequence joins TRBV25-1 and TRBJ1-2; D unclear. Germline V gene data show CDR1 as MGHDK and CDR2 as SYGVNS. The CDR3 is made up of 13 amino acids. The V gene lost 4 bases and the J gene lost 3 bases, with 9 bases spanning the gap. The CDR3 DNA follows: TGTGCCAGCAGTGTCGGGGTGGACTATGGCTACACCTTC. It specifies CASSVGVDYGYTF.

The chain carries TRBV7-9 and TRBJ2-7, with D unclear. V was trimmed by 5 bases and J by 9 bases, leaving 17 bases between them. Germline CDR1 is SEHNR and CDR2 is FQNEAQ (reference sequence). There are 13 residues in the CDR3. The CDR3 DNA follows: TGTGCCAGCAGCCCCCGAGATACCTTGGGGCAGTACTTC. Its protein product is CASSPRDTLGQYF.

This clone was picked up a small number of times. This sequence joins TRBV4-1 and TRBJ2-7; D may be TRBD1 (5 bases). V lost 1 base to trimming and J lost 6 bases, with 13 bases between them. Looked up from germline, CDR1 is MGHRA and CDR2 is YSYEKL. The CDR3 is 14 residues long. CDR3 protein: CASSQGSRAVEQYF. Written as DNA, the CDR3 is TGCGCCAGCAGCCAAGGAAGCAGGGCAGTCGAGCAGTACTTC.

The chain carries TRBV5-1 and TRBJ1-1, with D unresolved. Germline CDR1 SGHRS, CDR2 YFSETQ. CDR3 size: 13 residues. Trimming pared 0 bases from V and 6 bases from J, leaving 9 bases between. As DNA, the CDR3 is TGCGCCAGCAGCTTGGGGGCGGGCCCTGAAGCTTTCTTT. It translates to CASSLGAGPEAFF.

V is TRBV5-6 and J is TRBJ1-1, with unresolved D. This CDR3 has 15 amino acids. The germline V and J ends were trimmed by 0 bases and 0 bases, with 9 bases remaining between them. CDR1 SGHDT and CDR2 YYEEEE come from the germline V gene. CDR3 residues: CASSLGLNMNTEAFF. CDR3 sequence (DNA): TGTGCCAGCAGCTTGGGTCTTAACATGAACACTGAAGCTTTCTTT.

Written as DNA, the CDR3 is TGTGCCAGCAGCCAAGGTCTAGCGGGGGGGCCAAACACCGGGGAGCTGTTTTTT. It yields the protein CASSQGLAGGPNTGELFF. The chain joins TRBV4-2 to TRBJ2-2; TRBD2 agrees at 12 bases. This CDR3 has 18 residues. Germline lookup yields CDR1 LGHNA and CDR2 YNFKEQ. V was pared by 1 base and J by 2 bases, with 5 bases of the junction left unmatched.